Shown below are 25 T cell receptor beta chains from a single sample sequenced in a study of vaccination and CD4 T cells after COVID-19. Their recognized antigens are unknown. Regarding treatment: approximately nine-day PBMC culture with coronavirus spike peptide pools or control peptides (ViraFEST assay). Cultured CD4+ T-cell DNA underwent Oncomine TCR Beta short-read sequencing. TCRdb reprocessed the PCR reads via MiXCR and lists one record per CDR3 protein. The profile shows some 20,000 distinct CDR3 sequences, 35% to 50% of them singletons. Material: CD4+ T cells from blood, cultured in vitro. The origin of the receptors is a human donor who had recovered from COVID-19.

The rearrangement links TRBV11-2 to TRBJ2-1; tentatively, D is TRBD2 (5 bases). Germline CDR1 and CDR2: SGHAT and FQNNGV. The CDR3 runs 13 residues. V lost 5 bases and J 3 bases, leaving 8 bases between the germline ends. In DNA form, the CDR3 reads TGTGCCAGCAGCGACGGGGTCTACAATGAGCAGTTCTTC. Translation: CASSDGVYNEQFF. Full variable domain (missing parts from reference TRBV11-2 and TRBJ2-1): EAGVAQSPRYKIIEKRQSVAFWCNPISGHATLYWYQQILGQGPKLLIQFQNNGVVDDSQLPKDRFSAERLKGVDSTLKIQPAKLEDSAVYLCASSDGVYNEQFFGPGTRLTVL.

In this sample, this clonotype turned up a few times. The genes are TRBV20-1 and TRBJ2-1; either TRBD1 or TRBD2 may supply D (7 bases each). In germline, CDR1 is DFQATT, CDR2 SNEGSKA (reference sequence). Trimming stripped 5 bases from V and 7 bases from J, with 18 bases between. There are 14 residues in the CDR3. CDR3 residues: CSARQTGRDNEQFF. CDR3 bases: TGCAGTGCTCGGCAGACAGGGAGGGATAATGAGCAGTTCTTC.

This clonotype was picked up a small number of times. The chain employs TRBV2 and TRBJ1-1; 7 bases fit TRBD1. Germline V lookup: CDR1 SNHLY, CDR2 FYNNEI. The CDR3 spans 14 residues. Trimming at V came to 10 bases and at J to 4 bases, leaving 12 bases not matched to a gene. CDR3: CATDLTGISTEAFF. CDR3 sequence (DNA): TGTGCCACCGATCTGACAGGGATTAGCACTGAAGCTTTCTTT. Drawing the rest from reference TRBV2 and TRBJ1-1, the complete variable domain is EPEVTQTPSHQVTQMGQEVILRCVPISNHLYFYWYRQILGQKVEFLVSFYNNEISEKSEIFDDQFSVERPDGSNFTLKIRSTKLEDSAMYFCATDLTGISTEAFFGQGTRLTVV.

V and J are TRBV28 and TRBJ2-3; 13 positions agree with TRBD2. CDR3 length: 14 amino acids. The junction had 7 bases not matched to a gene; V was cut back by 4 bases and J by 12 bases. CDR1 is MDHEN, CDR2 SYDVKM, per germline. This CDR3 reads CASSSPGLAGDQYF. The DNA of the CDR3 is TGTGCCAGCAGTTCCCCCGGACTAGCGGGGGACCAGTATTTT.

V and J are TRBV12-3 or TRBV12-4 and TRBJ2-7; no firm D call. The CDR3 consists of 15 residues. V lost 6 bases and J lost 2, with 17 bases in between. Here the CDR3 DNA reads TGTGCCAGCAGCCGACGGACCATCAAGGCCTACGAGCAGTACTTC. Its protein product is CASSRRTIKAYEQYF.

The chain couples TRBV7-6 to TRBJ1-1; D not resolved. V was pared by 1 base and J by 0 bases, with 9 bases between. CDR1 is SGHVS, CDR2 FNYEAQ, per germline. The CDR3 has 15 amino acids. The CDR3 DNA is TGTGCCAGCAGCTTAGGGGGAGGGCTGAACACTGAAGCTTTCTTT. Protein sequence: CASSLGGGLNTEAFF.

This clonotype has just a few counts. The chain combines TRBV2 with TRBJ2-1, with D possibly TRBD1 on 6 matching bases. V was cut by 9 bases and J by 0 bases, with 9 bases left in between. Germline assignment: CDR1 SNHLY and CDR2 FYNNEI. The CDR3 is 13 residues long. CDR3 loop: CASGDNSYNEQFF. The CDR3 coding sequence is TGTGCCAGTGGGGACAACTCCTACAATGAGCAGTTCTTC.

The chain has TRBV7-6 and TRBJ2-4; D is unclear. Germline loops: CDR1 SGHVS, CDR2 FNYEAQ. Trimming took 5 bases from V and 1 from J, leaving 15 bases between them. The length of the CDR3 is 16 residues. The CDR3 loop reads CASSPLRSQAKNIQYF. The CDR3 DNA sequence: TGTGCCAGCAGCCCTTTGAGGAGTCAGGCCAAAAACATTCAGTACTTC.

V is TRBV20-1 and J is TRBJ2-5; 13 nucleotides agree with TRBD2. This CDR3 has 18 amino acids. The germline V gene encodes CDR1 DFQATT and CDR2 SNEGSKA (reference sequence). V shed 0 bases and J 3 bases; nucleotides not matched to a gene: 10. The CDR3 region has the DNA TGCAGTGCTAGAGACCCGAAGACTAGCGGGGGGATTAAAGAGACCCAGTACTTC. As protein: CSARDPKTSGGIKETQYF.

This clonotype showed up just a few times. V usage is TRBV20-1 and J usage is TRBJ1-6; 9 bases match TRBD1. The CDR3 extends over 18 amino acids. Germline CDR1 reads DFQATT; CDR2 reads SNEGSKA (reference sequence). The ends lost 2 bases at V and 1 base at J; junction bases unmatched: 9. DNA for the CDR3: TGCAGTGCTAGACCGGGACAGGGTGTCAATTCCTATAATTCACCCCTCCACTTT. This translates into CSARPGQGVNSYNSPLHF.

The chain joins TRBV2 to TRBJ1-2; D is unresolved. The CDR3 totals 13 residues. V dropped 3 bases and J dropped 5 bases, with 10 bases sitting between them. Per the germline V gene, CDR1 is SNHLY and CDR2 is FYNNEI. The CDR3 DNA sequence: TGTGCCAGCAGTGATGCCGCGGGTTATGGCTACACCTTC. Translation gives CASSDAAGYGYTF.

This clonotype has a handful of counts. The gene calls are TRBV11-2 and TRBJ2-5; 7 bases line up with TRBD2. V shed 1 base, J shed 5 bases, and the junction held 7 bases outside the gene matches. CDR1 and CDR2 (germline): SGHAT, FQNNGV. The CDR3 is 15 amino acids. The CDR3 DNA reads as TGTGCCAGCAGCTTAGGCGCATTCGGGGGGGAGACCCAGTACTTC. This sequence encodes CASSLGAFGGETQYF.

The chain recombines TRBV28 with TRBJ2-1; D remains ambiguous. V lost 5 bases, J lost 1 base, and 12 bases lay in between. Germline V CDR1 and CDR2: MDHEN, SYDVKM. The CDR3 runs to 15 residues. The DNA for the CDR3 is TGTGCCAGCAGTGGGGTAATGGGTTCCTACAATGAGCAGTTCTTC. Residues: CASSGVMGSYNEQFF.

This clonotype was counted a few times. The CDR3 here is CATSIPGQPSYNEQFF. Written as DNA, the CDR3 is TGTGCCACCAGCATACCGGGACAGCCATCCTACAATGAGCAGTTCTTC. This chain joins TRBV15 and TRBJ2-1; 7 nucleotides align to TRBD1. Per the germline V gene, CDR1 is LNHNV and CDR2 is YYDKDF (reference sequence). The CDR3 extends over 16 amino acids. Trimming took 4 bases from V and 1 from J; bases not matched to a gene: 7.

This clonotype appeared a few times. V gene TRBV2 combines with J gene TRBJ2-3; no firm D call. The CDR3 is 12 amino acids. V lost 3 bases and J 2 bases, leaving 3 bases between the germline ends. Looked up from germline, CDR1 is SNHLY and CDR2 is FYNNEI. CDR3 nucleotide sequence: TGTGCCAGCAGTGAGGCCACAGATACGCAGTATTTT. The encoded protein is CASSEATDTQYF.

The chain has TRBV19 and TRBJ1-6; D unresolved. Trimming took 3 bases from V and 8 from J, leaving 17 bases between them. The V gene's germline CDR1 is LNHDA and CDR2 SQIVND (reference sequence). The CDR3 sequence is 16 residues long. The CDR3 DNA sequence: TGTGCCAGTAGTATCCCTGGCCGAATGCCCCATTCACCCCTCCACTTT. This gives the protein CASSIPGRMPHSPLHF.

This clonotype was picked up a small number of times. The J gene is TRBJ2-5, the V gene TRBV24-1; 7 bases are a match to TRBD2. This CDR3 region has 15 residues. Germline CDR1 reads KGHDR; CDR2 reads SFDVKD. V trimming: 4 bases; J trimming: 2 bases; junction bases outside the gene matches: 6. The DNA of the CDR3 is TGTGCCACCAGTGACTCCGGGGGGAAGCAAGAGACCCAGTACTTC. This codes for CATSDSGGKQETQYF.

The V call is TRBV15, the J call TRBJ1-6; D remains unclear. The V gene's germline CDR1 is LNHNV and CDR2 YYDKDF (reference sequence). Trimming pared 1 base from V and 5 bases from J, leaving 3 bases between. This CDR3 has 13 amino acids. CDR3 sequence: CATSRGNNSPLHF. In DNA, the CDR3 is TGTGCCACCAGCAGAGGGAATAATTCACCCCTCCACTTT.

This clonotype was detected only a few times. This sequence joins TRBV7-2 and TRBJ1-3; D perhaps matches TRBD1 (5 bases). V was trimmed by 4 bases and J by 4 bases, leaving 14 bases between them. The CDR3 runs to 15 residues. Germline V gene lookup returns CDR1 SGHTA and CDR2 FQGNSA. The CDR3 reads CASSSNRMAGNTIYF. The CDR3 region has the DNA TGTGCCAGCAGCTCTAACAGGATGGCGGGAAACACCATATATTTT. The full variable domain, completed using reference TRBV7-2 and TRBJ1-3, is GAGVSQSPSNKVTEKGKDVELRCDPISGHTALYWYRQSLGQGLEFLIYFQGNSAPDKSGLPSDRFSAERTGGSVSTLTIQRTQQEDSAVYLCASSSNRMAGNTIYFGEGSWLTVV.

This clonotype was seen a handful of times. V usage is TRBV28 and J usage is TRBJ1-2, with D maybe TRBD1 (6 bases). Germline assignment: CDR1 MDHEN and CDR2 SYDVKM. The CDR3 contains 12 residues. V dropped 6 bases and J dropped 8 bases, with 13 bases sitting between them. CDR3 sequence: CASRLQGWGYTF. CDR3 coding DNA: TGTGCCAGCAGGTTACAGGGTTGGGGCTACACCTTC.

The chain joins TRBV20-1 to TRBJ2-1, with TRBD2 identical over 8 bases. Germline V gene data show CDR1 as DFQATT and CDR2 as SNEGSKA (reference sequence). The CDR3 consists of 16 residues. Trimming at V came to 0 bases and at J to 9 bases, leaving 13 bases not matched to a gene. CDR3: CSARDWANGRGGEQFF. CDR3 nucleotide sequence: TGCAGTGCTAGAGATTGGGCGAACGGGAGGGGAGGTGAGCAGTTCTTC.

CDR3: CASSPTGSYEQYF. CDR3 bases: TGTGCCAGCAGTCCCACAGGTTCCTACGAGCAGTACTTC. This chain connects TRBV6-1 to TRBJ2-7; D perhaps matches TRBD1 (5 bases). Trimming removed 5 bases at V and 1 base at J, with 9 bases between. Germline lookup yields CDR1 MNHNS and CDR2 SASEGT. The length of the CDR3 is 13 residues.

The sample holds a few counts of this clonotype. The chain is built from TRBV27 and TRBJ2-1; the match to TRBD2 covers 10 bases. The germline CDR1 and CDR2 sequences are MNHEY and SMNVEV (reference sequence). The V gene end was trimmed by 0 bases and the J gene end by 9 bases; junction bases not matched to a gene: 8. This CDR3 comprises 16 residues. Here the CDR3 reads CASSLSWLAGVGEQFF. CDR3 in DNA: TGTGCCAGCAGTTTATCGTGGCTAGCGGGAGTAGGTGAGCAGTTCTTC.

The DNA of the CDR3 is TGTGCCAGCAGCTTGTACAGTAGCAATCAGCCCCAGCATTTT. Encoded protein: CASSLYSSNQPQHF. The chain uses TRBV5-5 and TRBJ1-5; unclear D gene. V was clipped by 1 base and J by 0 bases, with 5 bases between them. This CDR3 region has 14 residues. Germline values: CDR1 SGHKS, CDR2 YYEKEE (reference sequence).

This sequence joins TRBV12-3 or TRBV12-4 and TRBJ2-7; 7 bases agree with TRBD2. The CDR3 spans 14 residues. Trimming at V came to 6 bases and at J to 4 bases, leaving 9 bases not matched to a gene. The CDR3: CASRWGGRPYEQYF. CDR3 DNA: TGTGCCAGCAGGTGGGGCGGGAGACCTTACGAGCAGTACTTC.